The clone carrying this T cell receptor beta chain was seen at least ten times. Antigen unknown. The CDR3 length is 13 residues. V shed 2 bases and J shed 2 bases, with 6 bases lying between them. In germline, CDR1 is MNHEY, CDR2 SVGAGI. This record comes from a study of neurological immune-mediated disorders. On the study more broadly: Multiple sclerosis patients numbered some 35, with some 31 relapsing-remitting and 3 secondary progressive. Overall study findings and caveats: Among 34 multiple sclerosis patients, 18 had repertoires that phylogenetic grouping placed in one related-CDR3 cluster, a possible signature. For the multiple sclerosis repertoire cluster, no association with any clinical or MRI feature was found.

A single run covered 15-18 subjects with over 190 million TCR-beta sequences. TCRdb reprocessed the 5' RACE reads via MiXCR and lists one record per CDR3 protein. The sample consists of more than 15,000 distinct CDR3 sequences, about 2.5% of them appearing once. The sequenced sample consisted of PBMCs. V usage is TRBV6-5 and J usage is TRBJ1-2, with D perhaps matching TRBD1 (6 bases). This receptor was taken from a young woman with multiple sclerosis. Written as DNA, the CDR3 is TGTGCCAGCAGTTACACAGGGAACTATGGCTACACCTTC. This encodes CASSYTGNYGYTF.